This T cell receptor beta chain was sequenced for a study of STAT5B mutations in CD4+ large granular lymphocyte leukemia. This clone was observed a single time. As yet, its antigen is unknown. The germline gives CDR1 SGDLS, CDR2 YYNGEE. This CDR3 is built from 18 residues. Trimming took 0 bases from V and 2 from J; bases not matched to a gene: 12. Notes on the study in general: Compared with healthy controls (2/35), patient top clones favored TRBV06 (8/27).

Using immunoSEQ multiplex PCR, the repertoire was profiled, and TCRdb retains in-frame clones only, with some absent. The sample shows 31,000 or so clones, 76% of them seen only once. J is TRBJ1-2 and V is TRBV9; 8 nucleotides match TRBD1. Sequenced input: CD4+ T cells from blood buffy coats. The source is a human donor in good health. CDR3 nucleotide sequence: TGTGCCAGCAGCGTAGACCCGTTTGGGACAGGAGAGAACTATGGCTACACCTTC. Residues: CASSVDPFGTGENYGYTF. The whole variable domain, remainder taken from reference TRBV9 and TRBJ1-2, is DSGVTQTPKHLITATGQRVTLRCSPRSGDLSVYWYQQSLDQGLQFLIQYYNGEERAKGNILERFSAQQFPDLHSELNLSSLELGDSALYFCASSVDPFGTGENYGYTFGSGTRLTVV.